The rows below give T cell receptor beta chains drawn from one sample of a study of cytomegalovirus exposure and HLA in healthy donors. Produced via immunoSEQ multiplex PCR; TCRdb's table is partial and in-frame only. This table holds some 170,000 clones, 65% to 85% found once. The sample was PBMCs. These receptors originate from a young woman in good health and CMV-seropositive. Both conserved end residues are part of each CDR3. The D gene is left open where the match is weak. The listing skips clone size in some rows; elsewhere it reads once, few, many or a size class.

J gene,V gene,D gene,clone size,CDR3 protein,CDR3 DNA
TRBJ1-5,TRBV7-2,TRBD1,NA,CASSKGRGRSNQPQHF,TGTGCCAGCAGCAAGGGCAGGGGGCGAAGCAATCAGCCCCAGCATTTT
TRBJ2-1,TRBV18,TRBD2,NA,CASSPRGGKPYNEQFF,TGTGCCAGCTCACCACGGGGGGGGAAACCCTACAATGAGCAGTTCTTC
TRBJ1-2,TRBV6-5,TRBD1,NA,CASSYLTGGKSQGYTF,TGTGCCAGCAGTTATCTAACAGGGGGAAAGTCTCAGGGCTACACCTTC
TRBJ2-2,TRBV6-6,TRBD1,NA,CASSKTGTGELFF,TGTGCCAGCAGTAAGACAGGGACCGGGGAGCTGTTTTTT
TRBJ2-7,TRBV11-2,TRBD1,NA,CASSLGGQGGYEQYF,TGTGCCAGCAGCTTAGGGGGACAGGGAGGCTACGAGCAGTACTTC
TRBJ2-2,TRBV4-1,TRBD2,NA,CASSQGPSGGENTGELFF,TGCGCCAGCAGCCAAGGTCCTAGCGGGGGGGAGAACACCGGGGAGCTGTTTTTT
TRBJ1-5,TRBV19,NA,once,CASSTPVGNQPQHF,TGTGCCAGTAGCACCCCGGTGGGCAATCAGCCCCAGCATTTT
TRBJ2-1,TRBV5-1,NA,NA,CASSLVGGRFDEQFF,TGCGCCAGCAGCTTGGTCGGGGGGCGATTCGATGAGCAGTTCTTC
TRBJ1-3,TRBV5-1,NA,once,CASSLLSGNTIYF,TGCGCCAGCAGCTTGTTATCTGGAAACACCATATATTTT
TRBJ2-2,TRBV7-9,NA,NA,CSSSLNRVNTGELFF,TGTTCCAGCAGCTTAAACAGGGTGAACACCGGGGAGCTGTTTTTT
TRBJ2-1,TRBV6-5,NA,NA,CTSSYSEGKGYNEQFF,TGTACCAGCAGTTACTCTGAGGGAAAGGGCTACAATGAGCAGTTCTTC
TRBJ2-1,TRBV5-1,TRBD1,NA,CASSLGTGGYNEQFF,TGCGCCAGCAGCTTGGGGACAGGGGGCTACAATGAGCAGTTCTTC
TRBJ2-2,TRBV18,NA,NA,CASSLQPGDTGELFF,TGTGCCAGCTCACTGCAACCGGGGGACACCGGGGAGCTGTTTTTT
TRBJ2-7,TRBV6-1,TRBD1,NA,CASSLQGAASYEQYF,TGTGCCAGCAGTTTACAGGGGGCAGCGTCCTACGAGCAGTACTTC
TRBJ2-7,TRBV5-3,NA,NA,CARSFLVSRVEQYF,TGTGCCAGAAGCTTCTTGGTCTCCAGGGTCGAGCAGTACTTC
TRBJ1-2,TRBV7-8,NA,NA,CASSLSEGVDGYTF,TGTGCCAGCAGCTTAAGTGAGGGGGTGGATGGCTACACCTTC
TRBJ1-4,TRBV15,TRBD1,NA,CATSRAQGGSEKLFF,TGTGCCACCAGCAGAGCCCAGGGGGGCTCCGAAAAACTGTTTTTT
TRBJ2-1,TRBV10-3,NA,NA,CAISVVPRNEQFF,TGTGCCATCAGTGTGGTCCCTAGAAATGAGCAGTTCTTC
TRBJ2-2,TRBV7-9,TRBD1,once,CASSPGQGSGELFF,TGTGCCAGCAGCCCCGGACAGGGGTCCGGGGAGCTGTTTTTT
TRBJ2-7,TRBV5-6,TRBD1,NA,CASSFIPGQGWYEQYF,TGTGCCAGCAGCTTCATTCCGGGACAGGGATGGTACGAGCAGTACTTC
TRBJ2-7,TRBV2,NA,once,CASSEQGLSYEQYF,TGTGCCAGCAGTGAACAGGGGTTATCCTACGAGCAGTACTTC
TRBJ2-1,TRBV2,TRBD2,NA,CASRGLTSGGALPSYNEQFF,TGTGCCAGCAGGGGTCTTACTAGCGGGGGGGCCCTTCCCTCCTACAATGAGCAGTTCTTC
TRBJ2-7,TRBV7-2,TRBD1,NA,CASSSDRGFDEQYF,TGTGCCAGCAGCTCGGACAGGGGGTTCGACGAGCAGTACTTC
TRBJ1-2,TRBV11-2,TRBD1,NA,CASRNPGQEVGYTF,TGTGCCAGCAGGAACCCGGGACAGGAGGTCGGCTACACCTTC
TRBJ1-1,TRBV11-3,NA,NA,CASSLDGAEAFF,TGTGCCAGCAGCTTAGACGGAGCTGAAGCTTTCTTT
TRBJ1-3,TRBV7-2,NA,NA,CASSSGDSGNTIYF,TGTGCCAGCAGCTCGGGGGACTCTGGAAACACCATATATTTT
TRBJ1-4,TRBV9,NA,NA,CASSVAVSTNEKLFF,TGTGCCAGCAGCGTAGCCGTTTCAACTAATGAAAAACTGTTTTTT
TRBJ2-3,TRBV7-3,TRBD1,NA,CASSRTGVTDTQYF,TGTGCCAGCAGCCGGACAGGGGTCACAGATACGCAGTATTTT
TRBJ2-5,TRBV5-6,NA,NA,CASRREEGHTGGKQYF,TGTGCCAGCAGACGTGAGGAGGGACACACGGGGGGAAAGCAGTACTTC
TRBJ2-7,TRBV5-6,NA,NA,CASSLSSREFTYEQYF,TGTGCCAGCAGCTTATCGAGCAGGGAATTTACCTACGAGCAGTACTTC
TRBJ2-5,TRBV19,NA,NA,CASSIGDTGETQYF,TGTGCCAGTAGTATAGGGGACACCGGAGAGACCCAGTACTTC
TRBJ1-1,TRBV18,NA,many,CASSPYNPTTEAFF,TGTGCCAGCTCACCGTACAACCCCACCACTGAAGCTTTCTTT
TRBJ2-2,TRBV9,NA,NA,CASSVVSTGELFF,TGTGCCAGCAGCGTCGTCAGCACCGGGGAGCTGTTTTTT
TRBJ1-2,TRBV28,NA,NA,CASSKQTFYGYTF,TGTGCCAGCAGTAAACAGACGTTCTATGGCTACACCTTC
TRBJ1-5,TRBV19,TRBD1,NA,CASSPRGVQPQHF,TGTGCCAGTAGTCCCAGGGGGGTCCAGCCCCAGCATTTT
TRBJ1-2,TRBV7-6,TRBD1,once,CASSAGQGGSSGYTF,TGTGCCAGCAGCGCGGGACAGGGGGGCTCTTCTGGCTACACCTTC
TRBJ1-2,TRBV6-5,TRBD1,NA,CASSYDGQGFGAGYTF,TGTGCCAGCAGTTACGACGGACAGGGATTTGGCGCTGGCTACACCTTC
TRBJ1-4,TRBV7-2,NA,NA,CASSSWTDGRTNEKLFF,TGTGCCAGCAGCTCTTGGACTGATGGTCGGACTAATGAAAAACTGTTTTTT
TRBJ2-1,TRBV30,NA,NA,CAWSWRVEQFF,TGTGCCTGGAGTTGGAGGGTTGAGCAGTTCTTC
TRBJ1-1,TRBV19,NA,NA,CASSMGARRWAFF,TGTGCCAGTAGTATGGGGGCGAGGAGATGGGCTTTCTTT
TRBJ2-5,TRBV5-4,TRBD1,few,CASSRDRGLLTAQYF,TGTGCCAGCAGCCGGGACAGGGGTTTGTTGACGGCCCAGTACTTC
TRBJ2-7,TRBV11-3,TRBD1,NA,CASSFIGGHEQYF,TGTGCCAGCAGCTTTATAGGGGGCCACGAGCAGTACTTC
TRBJ1-6,TRBV2,TRBD1,NA,CASSDRDRGISPLHF,TGTGCCAGCAGTGACCGGGACAGGGGAATTTCACCCCTCCACTTT
TRBJ2-3,TRBV9,NA,few,CASSHSGGHGTDTQYF,TGTGCCAGCAGCCACTCCGGGGGGCACGGCACAGATACGCAGTATTTT
TRBJ2-1,TRBV18,TRBD2,NA,CASSVLAGDYNEQFF,TGTGCCAGCTCAGTACTAGCGGGGGACTACAATGAGCAGTTCTTC
TRBJ2-7,TRBV7-9,TRBD1,NA,CSSSFRGTGTGAQEQYF,TGTTCCAGCAGCTTTAGAGGAACCGGGACAGGGGCACAGGAGCAGTACTTC
TRBJ2-3,TRBV5-1,NA,NA,CASSGGLRDTQYF,TGCGCCAGCAGCGGGGGCCTCCGTGATACGCAGTATTTT
TRBJ2-1,TRBV21-1,NA,NA,CASSKLQAGLHYNEQFF,TGTGCCAGCAGCAAACTGCAGGCAGGCCTACACTACAATGAGCAGTTCTTC
TRBJ2-2,TRBV2,NA,once,CASSEEQGPGELFF,TGTGCCAGCAGTGAAGAGCAGGGTCCCGGGGAGCTGTTTTTT
TRBJ2-5,TRBV2,TRBD2,NA,CASSEPPAGGGETQYF,TGTGCCAGCAGTGAACCCCCAGCGGGGGGTGGAGAGACCCAGTACTTC
TRBJ1-1,TRBV7-2,NA,NA,CASSFLGVNTEAFF,TGTGCCAGCAGCTTTCTAGGGGTGAACACTGAAGCTTTCTTT
TRBJ2-3,TRBV7-3,NA,NA,CASSQGPGNFTDTQYF,TGCGCCAGCAGCCAAGGACCGGGGAATTTCACAGATACGCAGTATTTT
TRBJ2-7,TRBV29-1,TRBD1,NA,CSVNKGQGNYEQYF,TGCAGCGTCAACAAGGGACAGGGGAACTACGAGCAGTACTTC
TRBJ1-2,TRBV4-1,TRBD1,NA,CASSQAGNRGFGGYTF,TGCGCCAGCAGCCAAGCCGGAAACAGGGGGTTCGGCGGCTACACCTTC
TRBJ2-3,TRBV5-6,TRBD1,NA,CASSLTGGADTQYF,TGTGCCAGCAGCTTGACAGGGGGAGCAGATACGCAGTATTTT
TRBJ1-1,TRBV18,NA,NA,CASSLLNQGLNTEAFF,TGTGCCAGCTCCCTACTTAACCAGGGATTAAACACTGAAGCTTTCTTT
TRBJ1-1,TRBV6-1,TRBD1,once,CASSRTGGISEAFF,TGTGCCAGCAGTCGGACAGGGGGTATTAGTGAAGCTTTCTTT
TRBJ1-1,TRBV2,NA,few,CASSGPQRGTEAFF,TGTGCCAGCAGTGGCCCCCAGCGGGGCACTGAAGCTTTCTTT
TRBJ2-7,TRBV28,NA,NA,CASSPRRGGGYEQYF,TGTGCCAGCAGTCCCCGAAGGGGCGGTGGATACGAGCAGTACTTC
TRBJ2-3,TRBV4-1,TRBD2,NA,CASSQDGAGARGQYF,TGCGCCAGCAGCCAAGATGGGGCGGGAGCCCGGGGGCAGTATTTT